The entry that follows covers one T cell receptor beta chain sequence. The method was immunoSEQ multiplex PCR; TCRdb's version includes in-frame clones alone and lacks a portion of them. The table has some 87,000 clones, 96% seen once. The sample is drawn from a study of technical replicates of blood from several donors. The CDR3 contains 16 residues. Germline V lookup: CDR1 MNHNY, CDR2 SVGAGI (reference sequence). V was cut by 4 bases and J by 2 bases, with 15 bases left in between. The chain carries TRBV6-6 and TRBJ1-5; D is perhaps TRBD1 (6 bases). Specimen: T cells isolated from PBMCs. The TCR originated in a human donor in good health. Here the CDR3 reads CASSSTTGLGNQPQHF. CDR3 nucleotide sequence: TGTGCCAGCAGTTCCACTACAGGGTTGGGCAATCAGCCCCAGCATTTT.